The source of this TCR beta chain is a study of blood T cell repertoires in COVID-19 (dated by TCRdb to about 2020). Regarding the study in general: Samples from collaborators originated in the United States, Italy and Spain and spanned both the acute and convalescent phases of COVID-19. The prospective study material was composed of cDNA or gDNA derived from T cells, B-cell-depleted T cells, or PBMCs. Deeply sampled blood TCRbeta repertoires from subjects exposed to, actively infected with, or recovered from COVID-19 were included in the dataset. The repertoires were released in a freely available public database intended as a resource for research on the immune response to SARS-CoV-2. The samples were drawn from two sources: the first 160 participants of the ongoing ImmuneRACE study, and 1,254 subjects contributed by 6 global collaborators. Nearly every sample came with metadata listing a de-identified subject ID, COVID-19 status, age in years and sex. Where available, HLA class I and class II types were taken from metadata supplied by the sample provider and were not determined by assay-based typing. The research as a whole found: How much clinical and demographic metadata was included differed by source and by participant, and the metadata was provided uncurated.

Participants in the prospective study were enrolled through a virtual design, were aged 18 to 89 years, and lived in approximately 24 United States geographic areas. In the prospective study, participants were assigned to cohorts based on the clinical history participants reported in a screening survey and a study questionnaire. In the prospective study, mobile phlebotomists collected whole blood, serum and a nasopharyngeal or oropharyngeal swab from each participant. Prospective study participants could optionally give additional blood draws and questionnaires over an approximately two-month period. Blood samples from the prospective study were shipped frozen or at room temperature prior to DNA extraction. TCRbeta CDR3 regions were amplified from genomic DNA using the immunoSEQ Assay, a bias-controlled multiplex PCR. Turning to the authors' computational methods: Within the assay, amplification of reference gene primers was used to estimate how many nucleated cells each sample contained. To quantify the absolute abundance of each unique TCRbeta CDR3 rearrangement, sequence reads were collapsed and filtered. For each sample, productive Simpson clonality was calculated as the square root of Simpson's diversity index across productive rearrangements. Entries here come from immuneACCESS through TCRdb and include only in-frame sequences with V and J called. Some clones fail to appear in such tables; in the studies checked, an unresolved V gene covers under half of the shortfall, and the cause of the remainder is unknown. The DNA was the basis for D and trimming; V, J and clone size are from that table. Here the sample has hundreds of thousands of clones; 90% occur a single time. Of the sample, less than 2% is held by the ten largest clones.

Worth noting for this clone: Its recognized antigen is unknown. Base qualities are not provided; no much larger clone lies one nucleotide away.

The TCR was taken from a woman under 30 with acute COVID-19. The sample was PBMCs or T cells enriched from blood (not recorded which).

The CDR3 reads as follows: CASSRDRASYEQYF. The DNA is TGCGCCAGCAGCCGGGACAGGGCCTCCTACGAGCAGTACTTC. Recombination linked TRBV10-1 to TRBJ2-7; 9 bases in between match TRBD1. From the cysteine through the phenylalanine, the CDR3 covers 14 amino acids. CDR3 DNA is the only sequence kept; it has 42 bases, read in frame from the first base. The CDR1 and CDR2 encoded by the germline V gene (reference sequence) are WNHNN and SYGVQD. Trimming removed 6 bases from V and 0 bases from J; the gene matches leave 3 bases unexplained.